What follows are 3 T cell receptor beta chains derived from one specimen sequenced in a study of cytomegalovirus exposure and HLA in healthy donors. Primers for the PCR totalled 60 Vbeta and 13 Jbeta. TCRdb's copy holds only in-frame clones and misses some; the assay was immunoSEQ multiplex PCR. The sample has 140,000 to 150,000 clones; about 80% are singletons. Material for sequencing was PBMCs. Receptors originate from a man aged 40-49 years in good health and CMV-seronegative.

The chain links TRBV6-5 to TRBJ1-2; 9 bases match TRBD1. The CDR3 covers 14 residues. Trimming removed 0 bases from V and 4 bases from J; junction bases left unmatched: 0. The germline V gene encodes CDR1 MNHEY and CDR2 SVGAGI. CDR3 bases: TGTGCCAGCAGTTACTCGGGACAGGGCTATGGCTACACCTTC. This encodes CASSYSGQGYGYTF.

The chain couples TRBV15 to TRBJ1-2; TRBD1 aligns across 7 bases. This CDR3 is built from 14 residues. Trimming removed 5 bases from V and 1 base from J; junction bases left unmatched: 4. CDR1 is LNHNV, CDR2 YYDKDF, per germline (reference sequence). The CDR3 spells CATSPRQGNYGYTF. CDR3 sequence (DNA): TGTGCCACCAGCCCACGACAGGGTAACTATGGCTACACCTTC.

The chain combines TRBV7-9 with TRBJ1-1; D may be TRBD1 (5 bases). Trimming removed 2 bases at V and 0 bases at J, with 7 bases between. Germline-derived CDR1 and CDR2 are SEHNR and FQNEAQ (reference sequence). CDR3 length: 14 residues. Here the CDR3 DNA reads TGTGCCAGCAGCTTACGGGGGATGAACACTGAAGCTTTCTTT. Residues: CASSLRGMNTEAFF.